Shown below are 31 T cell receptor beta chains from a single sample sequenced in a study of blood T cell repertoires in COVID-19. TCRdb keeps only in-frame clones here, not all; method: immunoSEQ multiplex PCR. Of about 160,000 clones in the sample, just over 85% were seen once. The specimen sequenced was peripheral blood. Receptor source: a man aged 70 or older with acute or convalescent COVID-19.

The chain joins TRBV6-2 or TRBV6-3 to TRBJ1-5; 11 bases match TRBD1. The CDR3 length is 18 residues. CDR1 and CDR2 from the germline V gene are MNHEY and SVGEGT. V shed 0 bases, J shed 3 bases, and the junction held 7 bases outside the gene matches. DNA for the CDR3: TGTGCCAGCAGTTACTCGCCGGGACAGGGGGGATACAATCAGCCCCAGCATTTT. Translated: CASSYSPGQGGYNQPQHF.

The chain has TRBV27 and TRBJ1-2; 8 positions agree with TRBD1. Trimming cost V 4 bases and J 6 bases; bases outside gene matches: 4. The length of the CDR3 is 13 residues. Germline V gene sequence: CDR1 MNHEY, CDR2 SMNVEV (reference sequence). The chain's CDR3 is CASSSYRGDGYTF. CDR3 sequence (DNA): TGTGCCAGCAGTTCGTACAGGGGGGATGGCTACACCTTC.

Here the CDR3 reads CASSSTGVASQEAFF. CDR3 DNA: TGTGCCAGCAGCTCAACAGGGGTCGCTAGCCAGGAAGCTTTCTTT. The chain uses TRBV9 and TRBJ1-1; TRBD1 agrees at 7 bases. The junction had 14 bases not matched to a gene; V was cut back by 4 bases and J by 8 bases. The CDR3 runs 15 residues. Germline-derived CDR1 and CDR2 are SGDLS and YYNGEE. The full variable domain, rest sourced from reference TRBV9 and TRBJ1-1, is DSGVTQTPKHLITATGQRVTLRCSPRSGDLSVYWYQQSLDQGLQFLIQYYNGEERAKGNILERFSAQQFPDLHSELNLSSLELGDSALYFCASSSTGVASQEAFFGQGTRLTVV.

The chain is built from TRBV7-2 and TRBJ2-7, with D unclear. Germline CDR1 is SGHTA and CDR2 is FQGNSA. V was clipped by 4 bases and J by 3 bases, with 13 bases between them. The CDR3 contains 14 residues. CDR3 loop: CASSSDWSRYEQYF. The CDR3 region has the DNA TGTGCCAGCAGCTCAGACTGGTCACGCTACGAGCAGTACTTC.

This CDR3 reads CAYRGGGGPYNEQFF. CDR3 DNA: TGTGCTTACAGGGGGGGCGGGGGCCCTTACAATGAGCAGTTCTTC. This sequence joins TRBV30 and TRBJ2-1; TRBD1 might be the D (8 bases). The germline V gene encodes CDR1 GTSNPN and CDR2 SVGIG (reference sequence). The CDR3 loop spans 15 amino acids.

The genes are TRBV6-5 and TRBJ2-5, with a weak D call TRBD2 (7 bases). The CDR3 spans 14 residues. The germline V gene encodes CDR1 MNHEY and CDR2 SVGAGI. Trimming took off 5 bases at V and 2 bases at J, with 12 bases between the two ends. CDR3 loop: CASSPQGGQETQYF. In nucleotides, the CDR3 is TGTGCCAGCAGTCCACAGGGAGGGCAAGAGACCCAGTACTTC.

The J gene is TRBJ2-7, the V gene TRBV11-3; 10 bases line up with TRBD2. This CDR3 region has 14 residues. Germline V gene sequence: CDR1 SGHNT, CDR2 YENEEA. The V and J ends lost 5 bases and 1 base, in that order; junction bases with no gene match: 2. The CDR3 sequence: CASSPSGRSYEQYF. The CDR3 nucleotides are TGTGCCAGCAGCCCTAGCGGGAGATCCTACGAGCAGTACTTC.

CDR3 DNA: TGTGCCAGCAGCTTGGGCGGGAGGGTAGAGACCCAGTACTTC. Translating gives CASSLGGRVETQYF. This chain connects TRBV5-6 to TRBJ2-5; TRBD2 agrees at 9 bases. Germline CDR1 and CDR2: SGHDT and YYEEEE. The V segment lost 0 bases and the J segment 4 bases; nucleotides outside the gene matches: 1. The CDR3 loop spans 14 amino acids.

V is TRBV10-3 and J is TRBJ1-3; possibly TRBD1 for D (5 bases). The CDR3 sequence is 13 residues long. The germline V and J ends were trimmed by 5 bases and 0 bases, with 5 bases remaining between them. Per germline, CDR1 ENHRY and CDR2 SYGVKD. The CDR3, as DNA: TGTGCCATCAGTAGGGGCTCTGGAAACACCATATATTTT. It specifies CAISRGSGNTIYF.

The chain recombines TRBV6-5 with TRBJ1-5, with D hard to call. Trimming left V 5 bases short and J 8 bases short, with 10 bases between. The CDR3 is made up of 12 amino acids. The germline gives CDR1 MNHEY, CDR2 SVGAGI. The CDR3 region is CASSQRGKPQHF. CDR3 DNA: TGTGCCAGCAGTCAACGCGGGAAGCCCCAGCATTTT.

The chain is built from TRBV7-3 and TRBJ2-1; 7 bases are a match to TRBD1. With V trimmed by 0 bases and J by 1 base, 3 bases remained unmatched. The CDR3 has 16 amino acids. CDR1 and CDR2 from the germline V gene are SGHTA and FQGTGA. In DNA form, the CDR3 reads TGTGCCAGCAGCTTAACGTGGACAGGTTCCTACAATGAGCAGTTCTTC. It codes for CASSLTWTGSYNEQFF.

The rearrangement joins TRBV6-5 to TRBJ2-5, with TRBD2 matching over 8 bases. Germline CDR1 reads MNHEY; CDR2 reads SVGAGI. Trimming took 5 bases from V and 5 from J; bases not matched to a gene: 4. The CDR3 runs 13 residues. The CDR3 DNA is TGTGCCAGCAGTCCAGCGGGAGATGAGACCCAGTACTTC. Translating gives CASSPAGDETQYF.

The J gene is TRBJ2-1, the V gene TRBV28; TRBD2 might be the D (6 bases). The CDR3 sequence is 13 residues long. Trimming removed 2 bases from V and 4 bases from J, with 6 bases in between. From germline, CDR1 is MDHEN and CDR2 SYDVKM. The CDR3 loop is CASSLGGYNEQFF. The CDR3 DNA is TGTGCCAGCAGTTTAGGAGGGTACAATGAGCAGTTCTTC.

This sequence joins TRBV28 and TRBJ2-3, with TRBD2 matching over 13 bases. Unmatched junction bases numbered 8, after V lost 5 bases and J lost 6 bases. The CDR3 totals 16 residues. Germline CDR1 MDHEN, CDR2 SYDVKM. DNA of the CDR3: TGTGCCAGCAGTCCCCGGACTAGCGGGGGCCGGGATACGCAGTATTTT. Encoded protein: CASSPRTSGGRDTQYF.

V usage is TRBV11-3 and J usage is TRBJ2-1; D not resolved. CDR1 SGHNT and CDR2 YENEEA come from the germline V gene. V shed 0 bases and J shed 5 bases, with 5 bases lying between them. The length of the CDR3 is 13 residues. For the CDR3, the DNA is TGTGCCAGCAGCTTAGAAACAGACAATGAGCAGTTCTTC. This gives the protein CASSLETDNEQFF.

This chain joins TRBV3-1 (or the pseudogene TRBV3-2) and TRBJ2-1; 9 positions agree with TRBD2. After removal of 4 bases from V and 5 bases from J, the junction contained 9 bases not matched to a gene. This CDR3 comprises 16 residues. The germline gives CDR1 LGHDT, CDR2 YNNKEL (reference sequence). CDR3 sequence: CASSRRASGNDNEQFF. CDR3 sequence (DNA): TGTGCCAGCAGCCGCCGGGCTAGCGGGAACGACAATGAGCAGTTCTTC.

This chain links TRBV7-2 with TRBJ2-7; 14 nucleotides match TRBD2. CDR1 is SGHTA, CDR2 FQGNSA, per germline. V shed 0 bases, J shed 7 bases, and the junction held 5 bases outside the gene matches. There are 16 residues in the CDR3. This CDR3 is CASSLAGLAGVREQYF. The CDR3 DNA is TGTGCCAGCAGCTTAGCGGGACTAGCGGGAGTAAGGGAGCAGTACTTC.

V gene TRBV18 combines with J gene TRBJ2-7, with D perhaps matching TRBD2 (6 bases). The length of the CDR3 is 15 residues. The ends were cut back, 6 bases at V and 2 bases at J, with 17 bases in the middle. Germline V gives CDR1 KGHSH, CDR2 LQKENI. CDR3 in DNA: TGTGCCAGCTCGCCGGGGGTCTCTTCGACCTACGAGCAGTACTTC. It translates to CASSPGVSSTYEQYF.

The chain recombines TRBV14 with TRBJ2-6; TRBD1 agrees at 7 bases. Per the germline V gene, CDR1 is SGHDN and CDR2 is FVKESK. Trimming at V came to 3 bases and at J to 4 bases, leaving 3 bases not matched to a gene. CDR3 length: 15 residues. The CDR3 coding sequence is TGTGCCAGCAGCCAGACAGGGATCGGGGCCAACGTCCTGACTTTC. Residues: CASSQTGIGANVLTF.

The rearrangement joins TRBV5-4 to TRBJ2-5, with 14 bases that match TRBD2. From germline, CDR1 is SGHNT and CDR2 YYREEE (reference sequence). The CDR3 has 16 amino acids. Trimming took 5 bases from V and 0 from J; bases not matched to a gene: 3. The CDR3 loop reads CASSPGLAGDQETQYF. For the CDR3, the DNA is TGTGCCAGCAGTCCGGGACTAGCGGGAGACCAAGAGACCCAGTACTTC.

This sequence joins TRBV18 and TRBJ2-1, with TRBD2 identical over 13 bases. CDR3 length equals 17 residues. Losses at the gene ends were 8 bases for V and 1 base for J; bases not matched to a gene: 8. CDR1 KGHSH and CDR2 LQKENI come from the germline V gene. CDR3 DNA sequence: TGTGCCAGCCTTCCGGGACTAGCGGGAAGTTCCTACAATGAGCAGTTCTTC. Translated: CASLPGLAGSSYNEQFF.

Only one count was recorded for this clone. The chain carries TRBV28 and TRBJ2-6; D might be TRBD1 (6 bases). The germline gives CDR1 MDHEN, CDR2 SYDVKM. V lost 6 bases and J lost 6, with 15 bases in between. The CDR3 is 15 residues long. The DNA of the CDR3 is TGTGCCAGCAGAGGGGGACATTCCCTGGCCAACGTCCTGACTTTC. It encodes CASRGGHSLANVLTF.

The CDR3 here is CASSAGQGASQPQHF. DNA for the CDR3: TGTGCCAGCAGCGCGGGACAGGGGGCGAGTCAGCCCCAGCATTTT. V and J are TRBV7-6 and TRBJ1-5, with 12 bases fitting TRBD1. From germline, CDR1 is SGHVS and CDR2 FNYEAQ. CDR3 size: 15 residues. J gave up 6 bases and V 5 bases, and 5 bases lay outside the gene matches.

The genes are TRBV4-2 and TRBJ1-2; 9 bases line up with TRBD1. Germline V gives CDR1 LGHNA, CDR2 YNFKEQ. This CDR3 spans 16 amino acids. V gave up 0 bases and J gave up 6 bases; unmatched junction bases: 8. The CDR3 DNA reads TGTGCCAGCAGCCAAGATCAGACAGGGGGAGGTAATGGCTACACCTTC. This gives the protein CASSQDQTGGGNGYTF.

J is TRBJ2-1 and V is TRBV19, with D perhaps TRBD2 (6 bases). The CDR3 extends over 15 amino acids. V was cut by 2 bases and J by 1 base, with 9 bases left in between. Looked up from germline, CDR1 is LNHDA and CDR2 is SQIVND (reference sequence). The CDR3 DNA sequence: TGTGCCAGTAGTATAACGGGAGAATCCTACAATGAGCAGTTCTTC. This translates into CASSITGESYNEQFF. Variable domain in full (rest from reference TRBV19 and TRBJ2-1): DGGITQSPKYLFRKEGQNVTLSCEQNLNHDAMYWYRQDPGQGLRLIYYSQIVNDFQKGDIAEGYSVSREKKESFPLTVTSAQKNPTAFYLCASSITGESYNEQFFGPGTRLTVL.

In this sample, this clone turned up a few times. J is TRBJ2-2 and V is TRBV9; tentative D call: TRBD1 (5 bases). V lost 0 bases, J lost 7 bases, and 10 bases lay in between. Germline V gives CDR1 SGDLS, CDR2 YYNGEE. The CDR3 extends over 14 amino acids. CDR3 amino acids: CASSVGGAGGELFF. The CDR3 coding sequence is TGTGCCAGCAGCGTAGGGGGCGCAGGCGGGGAGCTGTTTTTT.

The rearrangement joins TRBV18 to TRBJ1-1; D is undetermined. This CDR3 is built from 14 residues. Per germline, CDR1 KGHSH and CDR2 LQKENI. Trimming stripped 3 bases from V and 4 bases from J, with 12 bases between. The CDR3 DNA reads TGTGCCAGCTCACCCCAGGAGGTAGGCACTGAAGCTTTCTTT. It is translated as CASSPQEVGTEAFF. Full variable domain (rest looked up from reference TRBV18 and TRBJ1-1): NAGVMQNPRHLVRRRGQEARLRCSPMKGHSHVYWYRQLPEEGLKFMVYLQKENIIDESGMPKERFSAEFPKEGPSILRIQQVVRGDSAAYFCASSPQEVGTEAFFGQGTRLTVV.

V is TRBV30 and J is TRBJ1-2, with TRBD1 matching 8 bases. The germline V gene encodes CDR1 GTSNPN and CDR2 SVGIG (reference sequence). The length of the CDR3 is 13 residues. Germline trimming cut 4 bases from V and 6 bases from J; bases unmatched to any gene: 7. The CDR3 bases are TGTGCCTGGATCCCCCGGACAGGGAATGGCTACACCTTC. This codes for CAWIPRTGNGYTF.

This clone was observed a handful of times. This chain's CDR3 is CASSSIRDRGFNEQFF. In DNA form, the CDR3 reads TGTGCCAGCAGCTCCATCCGGGACAGGGGGTTCAATGAGCAGTTCTTC. The chain couples TRBV7-2 to TRBJ2-1; 11 bases match TRBD1. The CDR3 runs to 16 residues. V trimming: 4 bases; J trimming: 6 bases; junction bases outside the gene matches: 8. Germline CDR1 reads SGHTA; CDR2 reads FQGNSA.

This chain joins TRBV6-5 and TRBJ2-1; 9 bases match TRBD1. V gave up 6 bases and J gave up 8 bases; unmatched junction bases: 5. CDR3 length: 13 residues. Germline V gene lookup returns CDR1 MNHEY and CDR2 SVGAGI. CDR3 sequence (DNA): TGTGCCAGCAGCTTGGACAGGGGAGATGAGCAGTTCTTC. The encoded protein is CASSLDRGDEQFF.

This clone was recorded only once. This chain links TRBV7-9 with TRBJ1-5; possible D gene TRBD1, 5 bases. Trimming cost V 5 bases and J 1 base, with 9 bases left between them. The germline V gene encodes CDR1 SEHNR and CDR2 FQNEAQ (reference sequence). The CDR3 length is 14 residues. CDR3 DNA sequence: TGTGCCAGCAGCACGGACAAGAGCAATCAGCCCCAGCATTTT. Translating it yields CASSTDKSNQPQHF.